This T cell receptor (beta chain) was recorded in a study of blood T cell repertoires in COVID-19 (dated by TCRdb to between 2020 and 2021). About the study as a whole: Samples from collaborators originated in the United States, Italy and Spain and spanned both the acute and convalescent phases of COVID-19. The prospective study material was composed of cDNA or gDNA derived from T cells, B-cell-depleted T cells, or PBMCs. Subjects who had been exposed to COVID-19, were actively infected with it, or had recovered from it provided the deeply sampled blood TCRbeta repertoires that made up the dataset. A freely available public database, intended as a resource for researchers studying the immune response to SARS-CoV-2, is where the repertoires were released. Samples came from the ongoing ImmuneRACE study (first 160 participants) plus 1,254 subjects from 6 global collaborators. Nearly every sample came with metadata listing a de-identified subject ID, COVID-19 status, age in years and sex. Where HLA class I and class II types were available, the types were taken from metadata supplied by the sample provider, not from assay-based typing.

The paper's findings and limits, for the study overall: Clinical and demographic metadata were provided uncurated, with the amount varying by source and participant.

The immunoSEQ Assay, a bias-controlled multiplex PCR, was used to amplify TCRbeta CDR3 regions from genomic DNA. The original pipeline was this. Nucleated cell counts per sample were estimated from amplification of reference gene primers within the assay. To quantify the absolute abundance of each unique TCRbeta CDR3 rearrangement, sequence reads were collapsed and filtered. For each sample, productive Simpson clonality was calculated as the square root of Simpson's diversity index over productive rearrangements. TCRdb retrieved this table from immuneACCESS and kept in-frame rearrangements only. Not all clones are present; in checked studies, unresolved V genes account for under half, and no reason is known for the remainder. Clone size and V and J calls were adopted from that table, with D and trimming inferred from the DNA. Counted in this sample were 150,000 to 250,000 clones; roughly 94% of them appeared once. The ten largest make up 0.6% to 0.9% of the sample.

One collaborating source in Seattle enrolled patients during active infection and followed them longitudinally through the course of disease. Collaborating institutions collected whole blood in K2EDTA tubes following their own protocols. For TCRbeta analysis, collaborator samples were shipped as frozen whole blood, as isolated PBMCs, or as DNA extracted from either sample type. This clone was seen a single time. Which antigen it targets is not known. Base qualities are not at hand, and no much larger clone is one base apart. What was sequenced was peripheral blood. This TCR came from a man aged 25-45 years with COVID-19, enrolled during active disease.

The CDR3 protein sequence reads: CASSPTGNTGELFF. The DNA is TGTGCCAGCAGCCCGACAGGGAACACCGGGGAGCTGTTTTTT. The chain joins TRBV3-1 (or the pseudogene TRBV3-2) to TRBJ2-2; TRBD1 might be the D gene, on 6 matching bases. In the germline V gene (reference sequence), CDR1 corresponds to LGHDT and CDR2 to YNNKEL. The CDR3 runs 14 residues from the cysteine to the phenylalanine. Only the CDR3 DNA is retained, 42 bases long and in frame from the first base. V was cut back by 4 bases and J by 1 base, leaving a gap of 7 bases between them.